The present T cell receptor (beta chain) was sequenced within a study of beta chain features in type 1 diabetes. Study-level findings and limits: TCRB CDR3s from Type 1 diabetes patients were moderately but significantly shorter in all four CD4+ subsets. Patients with type 1 diabetes showed fewer VDJ junction insertions and more deletions. Relative to healthy donors, patients appeared to have naive, central memory and Treg TCRB repertoires that were more similar. There was a possibility that cDNA sequencing over-represented cells with high TCR expression.

Expressed TCRB transcripts were sequenced after all isolated RNA was converted to cDNA. Clones were read by immunoSEQ multiplex PCR, and TCRdb kept only the in-frame ones, dropping some. The sample includes around 250,000 clones, over 11% of them seen just once. The germline CDR1 and CDR2 sequences are SQVTM and ANQGSEA. V gave up 6 bases and J gave up 0 bases; unmatched junction bases: 0. This CDR3 is built from 15 residues. A few counts support this clone. The antigen remains undetermined. The source material was naive CD4+ T cells from blood. The rearrangement joins TRBV29-1 to TRBJ2-1, with 15 bases that match TRBD2. The source is a young man with type 1 diabetes. DNA for the CDR3: TGCAGCGTGGGACTAGCGGGAGGCTCCTACAATGAGCAGTTCTTC. This sequence encodes CSVGLAGGSYNEQFF.